What follows are 14 T cell receptor beta chains derived from one specimen sequenced in a study of long-term antiretroviral therapy in people with HIV (dated by TCRdb to between 2022 and 2023). The immunoSEQ hsTCRB v3.0 assay was used at survey level resolution to sequence the TRB variable region. The immuneACCESS repertoire file appears here via TCRdb, limited to in-frame rearrangements. These files lack a portion of the clones; in checked studies, under half of the deficit traces to unresolved V genes, and the cause of the others is not known. This sample lists some 30,000 clones; roughly 85% were detected once. The top ten hold 13% of the sample. Sample: unsorted PBMCs, taken 1.1 years after starting antiretroviral therapy. The receptors here all came from a man between 18 and 35 years old with HIV.

The chain uses TRBV9 and TRBJ2-7; 7 bases map to TRBD1. Unmatched junction bases numbered 5, after V lost 3 bases and J lost 2 bases. Germline assignment: CDR1 SGDLS and CDR2 YYNGEE. This CDR3 has 14 amino acids. CDR3 region: CASSDRDRPYEQYF. DNA of the CDR3: TGTGCCAGCAGCGACCGGGACAGACCCTACGAGCAGTACTTC.

J is TRBJ2-1 and V is TRBV2; D not certain. The CDR3 is 13 amino acids. Germline lookup yields CDR1 SNHLY and CDR2 FYNNEI. V was clipped by 6 bases and J by 0 bases, with 6 bases between them. The CDR3 here is CASRGFSYNEQFF. Written as DNA, the CDR3 is TGTGCCAGCAGAGGGTTCTCCTACAATGAGCAGTTCTTC.

This sequence joins TRBV4-1 and TRBJ2-2; 8 bases are shared with TRBD1. The CDR3 loop spans 17 amino acids. The germline V gene encodes CDR1 MGHRA and CDR2 YSYEKL. J was trimmed by 3 bases and V by 4 bases; bases with no gene match: 10. The CDR3 DNA follows: TGCGCCAGCAGCCCTTTCGAGGACAGGGTGTACACCGGGGAGCTGTTTTTT. This translates into CASSPFEDRVYTGELFF.

The chain recombines TRBV4-1 with TRBJ1-2; 8 bases fit TRBD1. With V trimmed by 5 bases and J by 6 bases, 8 bases remained unmatched. This CDR3 region has 14 residues. Germline CDR1 reads MGHRA; CDR2 reads YSYEKL. CDR3: CASSGQGALDGYTF. Written as DNA, the CDR3 is TGCGCCAGCAGCGGACAGGGAGCGCTGGATGGCTACACCTTC.

The J gene is TRBJ1-6, the V gene TRBV27; possibly TRBD1 for D (6 bases). The CDR3 sequence is 17 residues long. CDR1 and CDR2 from the germline V gene are MNHEY and SMNVEV (reference sequence). Trimming removed 5 bases from V and 5 bases from J, with 19 bases in between. The CDR3, as DNA: TGTGCCAGCAGTGACTTATTACAGGGCTCGGATAATTCACCCCTCCACTTT. Protein sequence: CASSDLLQGSDNSPLHF.

This chain links TRBV5-1 with TRBJ2-7; D is unresolved. The germline V gene has CDR1 SGHRS and CDR2 YFSETQ. The V gene lost 2 bases and the J gene lost 3 bases, with 9 bases spanning the gap. The CDR3 sequence is 13 residues long. In nucleotides, the CDR3 is TGCGCCAGCAGCTTCGACTCGCGCTACGAGCAGTACTTC. Its protein product is CASSFDSRYEQYF. Variable domain in full (rest from reference TRBV5-1 and TRBJ2-7): KAGVTQTPRYLIKTRGQQVTLSCSPISGHRSVSWYQQTPGQGLQFLFEYFSETQRNKGNFPGRFSGRQFSNSRSEMNVSTLELGDSALYLCASSFDSRYEQYFGPGTRLTVT.

This clone is a singleton in its sample. The genes are TRBV10-3 and TRBJ1-5; TRBD1 agrees at 8 bases. The CDR3 sequence is 14 residues long. The germline CDR1 and CDR2 sequences are ENHRY and SYGVKD. After removal of 6 bases from V and 2 bases from J, the junction contained 3 bases not matched to a gene. CDR3 sequence: CAIREGQGNQPQHF. CDR3 coding DNA: TGTGCCATCAGGGAGGGACAGGGCAATCAGCCCCAGCATTTT.

V gene TRBV19 combines with J gene TRBJ2-1, with 10 bases fitting TRBD2. Germline CDR1 is LNHDA and CDR2 is SQIVND (reference sequence). V shed 5 bases, J shed 0 bases, and the junction held 13 bases outside the gene matches. CDR3 length: 19 residues. The chain's CDR3 is CASSSRTSGASSSYNEQFF. The CDR3 DNA sequence: TGTGCCAGTAGTTCGCGGACTAGCGGCGCGTCAAGCTCCTACAATGAGCAGTTCTTC.

The chain links TRBV7-9 to TRBJ2-5; TRBD1 matches 11 bases. This CDR3 has 15 residues. CDR1 is SEHNR, CDR2 FQNEAQ, per germline (reference sequence). Losses at the gene ends were 6 bases for V and 3 bases for J; bases not matched to a gene: 6. The CDR3 bases are TGTGCCAGCAGTTATACGGGACAGGGGGAAGAGACCCAGTACTTC. Translation: CASSYTGQGEETQYF. Drawing the rest from reference TRBV7-9 and TRBJ2-5, the complete variable domain is DTGVSQNPRHKITKRGQNVTFRCDPISEHNRLYWYRQTLGQGPEFLTYFQNEAQLEKSRLLSDRFSAERPKGSFSTLEIQRTEQGDSAMYLCASSYTGQGEETQYFGPGTRLLVL.

The chain carries TRBV9 and TRBJ1-1, with D unresolved. CDR3 length equals 14 residues. V was cut by 0 bases and J by 4 bases, with 10 bases left in between. Germline CDR1 and CDR2: SGDLS and YYNGEE. The CDR3 loop is CASSVGVSSTEAFF. CDR3 nucleotide sequence: TGTGCCAGCAGCGTAGGAGTGTCGAGCACTGAAGCTTTCTTT.

About this clone itself: At one end the junction does not follow the germline gene, possibly because of a read error. V usage is TRBV6-6 and J usage is TRBJ1-5, with D hard to call. The germline V gene encodes CDR1 MNHNY and CDR2 SVGAGI (reference sequence). CDR3 length: 14 residues. The CDR3 DNA reads TGTGCCAGCATAGCAGGACCGCGCAATGAGCCCCAGCATTTT. Translation gives CASIAGPRNEPQHF.

The V gene is TRBV28, the J gene TRBJ2-3; D not resolved. The germline V gene encodes CDR1 MDHEN and CDR2 SYDVKM. The CDR3 extends over 17 amino acids. V was shortened by 7 bases and J by 6 bases, with 26 bases between the two germline ends. The CDR3: CASTVRRGTYPADTQYF. Here the CDR3 DNA reads TGTGCCAGCACCGTCCGTCGAGGTACTTACCCAGCCGATACGCAGTATTTT.

The chain employs TRBV5-1 and TRBJ2-5; D call uncertain. V lost 4 bases and J 2 bases, leaving 3 bases between the germline ends. Germline values: CDR1 SGHRS, CDR2 YFSETQ. This CDR3 comprises 11 residues. The CDR3 nucleotides read TGCGCCAGCAGCGAACAAGAGACCCAGTACTTC. Translation: CASSEQETQYF.

The chain joins TRBV5-1 to TRBJ1-1; D call uncertain. The length of the CDR3 is 15 residues. CDR1 SGHRS and CDR2 YFSETQ come from the germline V gene. Trimming pared 5 bases from V and 4 bases from J, leaving 18 bases between. CDR3 coding DNA: TGCGCCAGCAGTCAACCGGGTCTAGTGAGCACTGAAGCTTTCTTT. It codes for CASSQPGLVSTEAFF.